This T cell receptor beta chain was identified in a study of shared clonotypes between healthy human individuals. Adults of Caucasian background living in Nashville, Tennessee made up all donors. Template for every sorted-subset replicate PCR totaled approximately 200 ng DNA, 30,000 to 35,000 T cell genomes. Only in-frame clones appear in the TCRdb table, and some are missing; sequencing was by immunoSEQ multiplex PCR. Of approximately 1.5 million clones in the sample, around 98.5% were seen once. Study conclusions and caveats: Naive subsets typically showed greater estimated richness than memory subsets.

V lost 0 bases and J 12 bases, leaving 9 bases between the germline ends. CDR3 length equals 12 residues. Germline lookup yields CDR1 KGHSH and CDR2 LQKENI. This clone was picked up one time. Its antigen is still unknown. The material sequenced was naive CD4+ T cells sorted from blood. Subset denoted: CD45RA+ positively selected. This clonotype was sampled from a man between 25 and 39 years old in good health. V gene TRBV18 combines with J gene TRBJ2-1, with TRBD1 as a possible D gene (5 bases). CDR3 in DNA: TGTGCCAGCTCACCACCCCTAAGGGGGCAGTTCTTC. Translated: CASSPPLRGQFF.